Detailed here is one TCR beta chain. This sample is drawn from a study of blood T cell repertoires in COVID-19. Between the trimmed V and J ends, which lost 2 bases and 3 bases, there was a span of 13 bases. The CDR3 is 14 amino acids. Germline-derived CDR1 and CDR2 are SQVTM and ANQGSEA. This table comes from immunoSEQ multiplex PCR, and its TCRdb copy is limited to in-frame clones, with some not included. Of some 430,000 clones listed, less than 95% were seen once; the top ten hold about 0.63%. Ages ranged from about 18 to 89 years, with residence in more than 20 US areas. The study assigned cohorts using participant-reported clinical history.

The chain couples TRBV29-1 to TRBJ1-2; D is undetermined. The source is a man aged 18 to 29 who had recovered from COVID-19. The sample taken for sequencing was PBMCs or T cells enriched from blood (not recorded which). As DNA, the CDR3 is TGCAGCGTTGAACCCCTTGGAGATTACTATGGCTACACCTTC. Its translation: CSVEPLGDYYGYTF.